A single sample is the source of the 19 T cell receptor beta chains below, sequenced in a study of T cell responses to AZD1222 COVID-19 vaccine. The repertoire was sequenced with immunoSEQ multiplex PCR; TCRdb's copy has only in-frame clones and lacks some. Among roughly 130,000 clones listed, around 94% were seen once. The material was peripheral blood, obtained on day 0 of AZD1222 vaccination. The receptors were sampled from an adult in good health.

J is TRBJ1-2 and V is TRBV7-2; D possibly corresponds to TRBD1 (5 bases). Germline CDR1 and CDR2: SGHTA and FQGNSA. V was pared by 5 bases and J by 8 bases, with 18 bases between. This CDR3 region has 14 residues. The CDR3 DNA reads TGTGCCAGCAGCGGTGACAGCCACGTACGGGGCTACACCTTC. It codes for CASSGDSHVRGYTF.

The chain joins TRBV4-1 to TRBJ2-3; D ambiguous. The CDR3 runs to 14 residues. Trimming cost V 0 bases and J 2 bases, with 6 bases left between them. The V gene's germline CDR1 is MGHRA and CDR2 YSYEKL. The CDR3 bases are TGCGCCAGCAGCCAAGACCTAGTCACAGATACGCAGTATTTT. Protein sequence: CASSQDLVTDTQYF.

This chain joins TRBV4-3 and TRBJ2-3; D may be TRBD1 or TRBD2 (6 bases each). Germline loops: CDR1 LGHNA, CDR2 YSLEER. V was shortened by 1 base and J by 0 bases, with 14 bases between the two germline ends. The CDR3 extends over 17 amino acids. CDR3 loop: CASSQAVGGSSTDTQYF. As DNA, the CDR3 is TGCGCCAGCAGCCAAGCGGTAGGGGGGTCTAGCACAGATACGCAGTATTTT.

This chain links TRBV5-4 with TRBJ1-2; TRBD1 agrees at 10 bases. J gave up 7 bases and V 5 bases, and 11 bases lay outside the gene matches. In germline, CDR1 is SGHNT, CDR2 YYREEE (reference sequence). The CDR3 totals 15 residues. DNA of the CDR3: TGTGCCAGCAGGGACAGACAGGGGGCCAAGTCTGGCTACACCTTC. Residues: CASRDRQGAKSGYTF.

The CDR3 bases are TGTGCCAGTACCCCTACTAGTTCCGGGGAGCTGTTTTTT. This sequence encodes CASTPTSSGELFF. The rearrangement links TRBV19 to TRBJ2-2; possible D gene TRBD2, 5 bases. V was cut by 7 bases and J by 6 bases, with 12 bases left in between. This CDR3 has 13 residues. Per germline, CDR1 LNHDA and CDR2 SQIVND (reference sequence).

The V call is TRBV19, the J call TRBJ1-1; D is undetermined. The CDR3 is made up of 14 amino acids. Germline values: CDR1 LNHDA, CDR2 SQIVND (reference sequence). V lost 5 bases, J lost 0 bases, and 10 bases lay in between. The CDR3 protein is CASSAYAMNTEAFF. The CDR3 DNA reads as TGTGCCAGTAGTGCCTACGCTATGAACACTGAAGCTTTCTTT.

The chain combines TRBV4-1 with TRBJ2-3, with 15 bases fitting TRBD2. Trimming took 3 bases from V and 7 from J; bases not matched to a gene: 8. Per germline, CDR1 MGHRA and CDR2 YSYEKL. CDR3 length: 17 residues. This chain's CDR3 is CASSQTGTSGRRYTQYF. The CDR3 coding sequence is TGCGCCAGCAGCCAGACCGGGACTAGCGGGAGGAGATATACGCAGTATTTT.

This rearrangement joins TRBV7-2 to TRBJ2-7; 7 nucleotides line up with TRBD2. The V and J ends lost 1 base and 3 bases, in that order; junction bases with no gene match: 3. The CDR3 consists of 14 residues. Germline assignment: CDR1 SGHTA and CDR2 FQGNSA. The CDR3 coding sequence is TGTGCCAGCAGCTTAGGGGGAGGGTTCTACGAGCAGTACTTC. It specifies CASSLGGGFYEQYF.

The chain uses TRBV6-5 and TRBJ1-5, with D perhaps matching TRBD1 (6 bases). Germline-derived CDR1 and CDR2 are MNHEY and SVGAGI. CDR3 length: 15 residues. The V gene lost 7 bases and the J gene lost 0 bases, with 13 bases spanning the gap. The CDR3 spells CASISGHYSNQPQHF. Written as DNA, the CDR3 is TGTGCCAGCATCTCGGGACACTATAGCAATCAGCCCCAGCATTTT.

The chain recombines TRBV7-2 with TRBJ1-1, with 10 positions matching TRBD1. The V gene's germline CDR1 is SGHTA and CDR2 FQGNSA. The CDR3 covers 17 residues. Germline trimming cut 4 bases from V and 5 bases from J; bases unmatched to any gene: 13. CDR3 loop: CASSSSRQGASRTEAFF. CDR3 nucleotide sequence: TGTGCCAGCAGCTCGTCTCGACAGGGGGCAAGTAGGACTGAAGCTTTCTTT.

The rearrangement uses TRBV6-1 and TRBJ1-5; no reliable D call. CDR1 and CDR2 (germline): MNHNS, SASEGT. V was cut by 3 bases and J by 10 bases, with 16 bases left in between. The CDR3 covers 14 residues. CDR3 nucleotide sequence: TGTGCCAGCAGTGATCAGCCAAACCGAGGACCCCAGCATTTT. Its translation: CASSDQPNRGPQHF.

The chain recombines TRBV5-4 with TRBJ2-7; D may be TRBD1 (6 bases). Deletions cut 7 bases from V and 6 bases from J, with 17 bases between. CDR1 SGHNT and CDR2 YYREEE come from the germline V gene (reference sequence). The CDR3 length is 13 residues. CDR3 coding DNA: TGTGCCAGCTCTCGGGACAACTTGCGCGAGCAGTACTTC. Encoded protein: CASSRDNLREQYF.

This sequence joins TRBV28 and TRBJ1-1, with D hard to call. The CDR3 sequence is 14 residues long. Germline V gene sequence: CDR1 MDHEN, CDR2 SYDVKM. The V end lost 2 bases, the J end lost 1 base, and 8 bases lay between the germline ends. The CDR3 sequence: CASSLLHPNTEAFF. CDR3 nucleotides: TGTGCCAGCAGTTTACTTCATCCGAACACTGAAGCTTTCTTT.

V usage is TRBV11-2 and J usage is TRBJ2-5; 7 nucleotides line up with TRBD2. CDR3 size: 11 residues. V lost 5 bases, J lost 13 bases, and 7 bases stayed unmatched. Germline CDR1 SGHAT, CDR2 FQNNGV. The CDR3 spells CASSPGTTTYF. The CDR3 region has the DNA TGTGCCAGCAGCCCAGGGACTACAACGTACTTC.

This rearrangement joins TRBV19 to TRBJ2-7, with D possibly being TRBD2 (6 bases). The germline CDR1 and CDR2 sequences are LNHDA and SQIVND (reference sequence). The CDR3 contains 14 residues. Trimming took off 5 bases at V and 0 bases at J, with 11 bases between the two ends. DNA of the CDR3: TGTGCCAGTAGTGTTAGCGGTAGCTCCTACGAGCAGTACTTC. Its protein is CASSVSGSSYEQYF. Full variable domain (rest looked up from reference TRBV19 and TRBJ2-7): DGGITQSPKYLFRKEGQNVTLSCEQNLNHDAMYWYRQDPGQGLRLIYYSQIVNDFQKGDIAEGYSVSREKKESFPLTVTSAQKNPTAFYLCASSVSGSSYEQYFGPGTRLTVT.

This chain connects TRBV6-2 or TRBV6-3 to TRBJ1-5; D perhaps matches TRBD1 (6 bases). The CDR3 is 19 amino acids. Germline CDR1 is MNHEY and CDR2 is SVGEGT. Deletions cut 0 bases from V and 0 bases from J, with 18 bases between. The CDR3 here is CASSYSRGGLGYSNQPQHF. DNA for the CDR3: TGTGCCAGCAGTTACTCCAGGGGAGGGCTGGGATATAGCAATCAGCCCCAGCATTTT.

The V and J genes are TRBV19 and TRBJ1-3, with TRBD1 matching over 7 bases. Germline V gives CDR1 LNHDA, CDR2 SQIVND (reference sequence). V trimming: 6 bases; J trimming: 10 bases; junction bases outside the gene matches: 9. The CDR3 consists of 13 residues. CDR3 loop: CASSGTDRSTIYF. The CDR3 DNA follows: TGTGCCAGTAGCGGGACAGACCGGAGTACCATATATTTT. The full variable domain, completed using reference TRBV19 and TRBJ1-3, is DGGITQSPKYLFRKEGQNVTLSCEQNLNHDAMYWYRQDPGQGLRLIYYSQIVNDFQKGDIAEGYSVSREKKESFPLTVTSAQKNPTAFYLCASSGTDRSTIYFGEGSWLTVV.

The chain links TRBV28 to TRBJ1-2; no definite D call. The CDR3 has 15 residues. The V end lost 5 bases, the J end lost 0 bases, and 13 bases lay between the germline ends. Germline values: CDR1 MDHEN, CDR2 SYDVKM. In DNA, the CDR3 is TGTGCCAGCAGTGGTCCGGGTCTAGCTAACTATGGCTACACCTTC. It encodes CASSGPGLANYGYTF.

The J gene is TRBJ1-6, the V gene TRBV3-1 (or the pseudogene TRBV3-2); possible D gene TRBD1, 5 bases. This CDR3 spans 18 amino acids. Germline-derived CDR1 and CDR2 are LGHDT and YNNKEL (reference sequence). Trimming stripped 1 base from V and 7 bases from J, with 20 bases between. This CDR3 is CASSQGDASQGGNSPLHF. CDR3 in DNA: TGTGCCAGCAGCCAAGGGGATGCCAGCCAGGGTGGCAATTCACCCCTCCACTTT.